These T cell receptor beta chains were read from a single sample in a study of shared clonotypes between healthy human individuals. Produced via immunoSEQ multiplex PCR; TCRdb's table is partial and in-frame only. The repertoire holds 2 million to 2.5 million clones, with approximately 90% as singletons. Source material: naive CD4+ T cells from PBMCs. The origin of the receptors is a man younger than 35 in good health. Some clones in this sample may be carry-over from other donors' samples. The CDR3 runs from the conserved cysteine through the conserved F or W. D genes are given only for firm matches. For some rows the clone size is stated as once, few or many, or as a class when expanded; others skip it.

cdr3_length j_call clone_size d_call v_call cdr3_aa cdr3_nt
11 TRBJ1-2 - - TRBV20-1 CSARDRGSYTF TGCAGTGCTAGAGACAGGGGTAGCTACACCTTC
16 TRBJ1-4 - - TRBV14 CASSKGVRSTNEKLFF TGTGCCAGCAGCAAGGGGGTCCGGTCTACTAATGAAAAACTGTTTTTT
13 TRBJ2-7 - - TRBV5-6 CASSLRQPYEQYF TGTGCCAGCAGCTTGAGGCAACCCTACGAGCAGTACTTC
13 TRBJ1-1 few TRBD1 TRBV27 CASTRQGWTEAFF TGTGCCAGCACCAGACAGGGGTGGACTGAAGCTTTCTTT
15 TRBJ2-1 - - TRBV2 CASSEGRYSYNEQFF TGTGCCAGCAGTGAGGGGCGGTACTCCTACAATGAGCAGTTCTTC
13 TRBJ2-7 - - TRBV28 CASSFGGSYEQYF TGTGCCAGCAGTTTCGGGGGATCCTACGAGCAGTACTTC
20 TRBJ2-2 - TRBD1 TRBV5-1 CASSLATVGRGQGNTGELFF TGCGCCAGCAGCTTGGCCACCGTGGGCAGGGGGCAGGGGAACACCGGGGAGCTGTTTTTT
11 TRBJ1-1 few - TRBV2 CASYQNTEAFF TGTGCCAGCTACCAGAACACTGAAGCTTTCTTT
15 TRBJ2-2 once - TRBV5-6 CASSQGPTDTGELFF TGTGCCAGCAGCCAGGGACCGACGGACACCGGGGAGCTGTTTTTT
14 TRBJ2-3 - - TRBV7-3 CASSLGGLQDTQYF TGTGCCAGCAGCTTAGGGGGACTTCAGGATACGCAGTATTTT
12 TRBJ1-1 - TRBD1 TRBV29-1 CSGQGPAVEAFF TGCAGCGGACAGGGACCGGCGGTCGAAGCTTTCTTT
14 TRBJ1-1 - - TRBV5-4 CASSLRDLGTEAFF TGTGCCAGCAGCCTCCGGGACTTGGGGACTGAAGCTTTCTTT
16 TRBJ2-7 - TRBD2 TRBV27 CASGLAGGRGSYEQYF TGTGCCAGCGGATTGGCGGGCGGGAGGGGTTCCTACGAGCAGTACTTC
14 TRBJ2-7 - - TRBV6-6 CASRGDWDSYEQYF TGTGCCAGCAGAGGCGACTGGGACTCCTACGAGCAGTACTTC
16 TRBJ2-7 - TRBD2 TRBV6-5 CASSYRGPGLIYEQYF TGTGCCAGCAGTTACCGAGGGCCGGGACTAATCTACGAGCAGTACTTC
16 TRBJ2-7 - TRBD2 TRBV4-3 CASSQDRSGRLREQYF TGCGCCAGCAGCCAAGATAGGAGCGGGAGGCTGAGGGAGCAGTACTTC
15 TRBJ1-5 - TRBD1 TRBV6-5 CASSQSQGKYQPQHF TGTGCCAGCAGTCAATCACAGGGGAAGTATCAGCCCCAGCATTTT
14 TRBJ2-2 - - TRBV5-1 CASSLEQNTGELFF TGCGCCAGCAGCTTGGAACAGAACACCGGGGAGCTGTTTTTT
15 TRBJ2-7 - - TRBV28 CASSLMDSVSYEQYF TGTGCCAGCAGTTTAATGGACAGCGTCTCCTACGAGCAGTACTTC
13 TRBJ2-7 - - TRBV7-3 CASSLRAAYEQYF TGTGCCAGCAGCTTAAGAGCGGCCTACGAGCAGTACTTC
14 TRBJ1-1 - - TRBV5-4 CASSVDSQVTEAFF TGTGCCAGCAGCGTAGACAGTCAGGTGACTGAAGCTTTCTTT
15 TRBJ2-1 - - TRBV29-1 CSVDGLTSSYNEQFF TGCAGCGTTGACGGTCTTACCAGCTCCTACAATGAGCAGTTCTTC
13 TRBJ2-2 - - TRBV7-9 CASSSGVTGELFF TGTGCCAGCAGCTCAGGCGTCACCGGGGAGCTGTTTTTT
14 TRBJ2-2 - - TRBV4-1 CASSPVSRTGELFF TGCGCCAGCAGCCCCGTGAGTCGCACCGGGGAGCTGTTTTTT